This paragraph reports one T cell receptor beta chain. What it recognizes is unknown. This record comes from a study of Graves' ophthalmopathy and Graves' hyperthyroidism. CDR1 is DFQATT and CDR2 is SNEGSKA in the germline V gene (reference sequence). Trimming took 0 bases from V and 4 from J, leaving 10 bases between them. This CDR3 region has 14 residues. Amplification of the TCR beta CDR3 regions used RNA transcripts (as template). Investigators did first-round RT-PCR with HTBI primers, then second-round multiplex PCR. TCRdb redid the calling of the multiplex PCR reads with MiXCR, one entry per CDR3 protein. The table lists approximately 45,000 distinct CDR3 sequences, 50% of them singletons. Study-wide points: A model of 13 signatures distinguished ophthalmopathy from stable hyperthyroidism at around 90% sensitivity and nearly 82% specificity.

The sequencing input was peripheral blood. The clonotype comes from an adult man with Graves' ophthalmopathy. The rearrangement links TRBV20-1 to TRBJ1-5; TRBD1 is a possible D gene (5 bases). In DNA, the CDR3 is TGCAGTGCTAGAGAGTCGGCAGGGAATCAGCCCCAGCATTTT. As protein: CSARESAGNQPQHF.